Sequencing of this T cell receptor beta chain was carried out in a study of chemoradiotherapy in HPV16-positive cancers. Sequencing used immunoSEQ multiplex PCR; TCRdb keeps in-frame clones, though not all of them. The sample has roughly 25,000 clones; approximately 93% are singletons. This CDR3 comprises 16 residues. CDR1 is SGHRS, CDR2 YFSETQ, per germline. Trimming removed 0 bases at V and 0 bases at J, with 12 bases between. This chain connects TRBV5-1 to TRBJ1-1; tentatively, D is TRBD1 (5 bases). This TCR derives from a human donor with HPV-associated anogenital cancer. The sample was gathered from a patient who underwent chemoradiotherapy. The CDR3 sequence: CASSLAGTGMNTEAFF. In DNA form, the CDR3 reads TGCGCCAGCAGCTTGGCCGGGACCGGAATGAACACTGAAGCTTTCTTT. The variable domain in full, completed from reference TRBV5-1 and TRBJ1-1, reads KAGVTQTPRYLIKTRGQQVTLSCSPISGHRSVSWYQQTPGQGLQFLFEYFSETQRNKGNFPGRFSGRQFSNSRSEMNVSTLELGDSALYLCASSLAGTGMNTEAFFGQGTRLTVV.